The rows below give T cell receptor beta chains drawn from one sample of a study of OX40 agonist ivuxolimab in advanced cancers. Generated by immunoSEQ multiplex PCR, the TCRdb table keeps only in-frame clones and is missing some. Found here are roughly 70,000 clones, approximately 86% of them singletons; the top ten hold more than 2.5%. The specimen was CD4+ or CD8+ T cells sorted from blood, collected in a trial of the OX40 agonist ivuxolimab. The source of these receptors is an adult with an advanced solid tumor such as melanoma, head and neck, liver or kidney cancer. Each CDR3 is given with its conserved first and last residue. A D gene is named only where the DNA matches it firmly. Size values are once, few and many counts, or a class for expanded clones, and some rows have none.

TRBD1	.	TRBV5-4	TRBJ2-7	TGTGCCAGCAGCTTCCGGGACAGCTACGAGCAGTACTTC	CASSFRDSYEQYF
.	.	TRBV5-1	TRBJ2-5	TGCGCCAGCAGCCCAGGGGGGGTTAGCGGGGCCCAAGAGACCCAGTACTTC	CASSPGGVSGAQETQYF
.	.	TRBV6-5	TRBJ1-2	TGTGCCAGCAGTAATCCAGGGAGCGGCTACACCTTC	CASSNPGSGYTF
.	.	TRBV5-1	TRBJ2-7	TGCGCCAGCAGGGCTAGCAGCTCCTACGAGCAGTACTTC	CASRASSSYEQYF
TRBD1	.	TRBV29-1	TRBJ2-2	TGCAGCGTTCTCCGGGACAGGGAGACCGGGGAGCTGTTTTTT	CSVLRDRETGELFF
TRBD1	.	TRBV7-3	TRBJ1-3	TGTGCCAGCAGTACCGGGACAGGGGACGGAAACACCATATATTTT	CASSTGTGDGNTIYF
TRBD2	.	TRBV28	TRBJ2-1	TGTGCCACCCGGGGGACGCGGGAGTACAATGAGCAGTTCTTC	CATRGTREYNEQFF
.	.	TRBV19	TRBJ2-5	TGTGCCAGTAGTGCCAGAGCAGAGACCCAGTACTTC	CASSARAETQYF
.	.	TRBV10-3	TRBJ2-7	TGTGCCATCAGTGACGGGACCGGCGACGAGCAGTACTTC	CAISDGTGDEQYF
.	.	TRBV5-1	TRBJ1-2	TGCGCCAGCACCCCGGGGGGTGCTGTCTCTGGCTACACCTTC	CASTPGGAVSGYTF
.	.	TRBV7-9	TRBJ2-5	TGTGCCAGCAGCTTAGCTTCTGAGACCCAGTACTTC	CASSLASETQYF
.	few	TRBV2	TRBJ2-3	TGTGCCAGCGCTCAGGGTGCAGATACGCAGTATTTT	CASAQGADTQYF
TRBD2	.	TRBV27	TRBJ2-4	TGTGCCAGCAGACCGGACCCTAGCGGAAAAAACATTCAGTACTTC	CASRPDPSGKNIQYF
.	.	TRBV30	TRBJ1-3	TGTGCCTGGTCAACAGGCGTGGGATCCGGAAACACCATATATTTT	CAWSTGVGSGNTIYF
.	.	TRBV23-1	TRBJ2-7	TGCGCCAGCAGTATGGGAGTTTACGAGCAGTACTTC	CASSMGVYEQYF
.	.	TRBV6-5	TRBJ1-3	TGTGCCAGCAGTTACTCAGGGGGAAACACCATATATTTT	CASSYSGGNTIYF
.	.	TRBV28	TRBJ1-4	TGTGCCAGCAGTCCCGGGACGATTAATGAAAAACTGTTTTTT	CASSPGTINEKLFF
TRBD1	.	TRBV11-2	TRBJ2-7	TGTGCCAGCAGCTCGCACAGGGGGCTCGGGAACGAGCAGTACTTC	CASSSHRGLGNEQYF
TRBD2	once	TRBV18	TRBJ2-7	TGTGCCAGCTCACCACGATTGGGGGGGGAGCAGTACTTC	CASSPRLGGEQYF
.	.	TRBV11-2	TRBJ2-3	TGTGCCAGCAGCTGGAGGGGGACAGATACGCAGTATTTT	CASSWRGTDTQYF
TRBD1	once	TRBV19	TRBJ2-4	TGTGCCAGTAGTGCGGGACAGGGGGTAAACATTCAGTACTTC	CASSAGQGVNIQYF
TRBD1	.	TRBV5-1	TRBJ2-7	TGCGCCAGCAGCTCCCCGGGACAGGGGTCGTACGAGCAGTACTTC	CASSSPGQGSYEQYF
.	.	TRBV15	TRBJ2-3	TGTGCCACCAGCAGAGATGGCGGGATGGGGACAGATACGCAGTATTTT	CATSRDGGMGTDTQYF
.	.	TRBV5-5	TRBJ2-7	TGTGCCAGCAGCTTGCATGGAGGGGGCTCCTACGAGCAGTACTTC	CASSLHGGGSYEQYF
.	.	TRBV6-1	TRBJ2-3	TGTGCCAGCAGTACCCCGGGCGCTAGCACAGATACGCAGTATTTT	CASSTPGASTDTQYF
.	.	TRBV30	TRBJ1-5	TGTGCCTGGAGTGAAGGACTTCGCAATCAGCCCCAGCATTTT	CAWSEGLRNQPQHF
TRBD1	.	TRBV5-1	TRBJ2-2	TGCGCCAGCAGCTGGACGACAGGGGTTACCGGGGAGCTGTTTTTT	CASSWTTGVTGELFF
TRBD1	.	TRBV4-1	TRBJ1-5	TGCGCCAGCAGCCAAGGATGGACAGGGAACAATCAGCCCCAGCATTTT	CASSQGWTGNNQPQHF
.	.	TRBV19	TRBJ2-7	TGTGCCAGTAGCCGGACAAGCGGGTCTTACGAGCAGTACTTC	CASSRTSGSYEQYF
.	.	TRBV10-1	TRBJ1-3	TGCGCCAGCAGTGGGACACTCTCTGGAAACACCATATATTTT	CASSGTLSGNTIYF
.	.	TRBV11-2	TRBJ2-7	TGTGCCAGCAGCTTAGTCCGAGACTACGAGCAGTACTTC	CASSLVRDYEQYF
TRBD2	.	TRBV6-4	TRBJ2-7	TGTGCCAGCAGTGATGTAGATTGTTTAGCGGGACAAGCCTACGAGCAGTACTTC	CASSDVDCLAGQAYEQYF
TRBD2	.	TRBV6-5	TRBJ2-1	TGTGCCAGCAGTTATCATAGCGGGAGGGGGAATGAGCAGTTCTTC	CASSYHSGRGNEQFF
.	.	TRBV4-3	TRBJ1-4	TGCGCCAGCAGCCAAGACGGGAGAACAACTAATGAAAAACTGTTTTTT	CASSQDGRTTNEKLFF
TRBD2	.	TRBV5-1	TRBJ2-1	TGCGCCAGCAGCCCGGGACTAGCGGGAGTCAATGAGCAGTTCTTC	CASSPGLAGVNEQFF
.	.	TRBV7-9	TRBJ2-3	TGTGCCAGCAGCTTTGAAAGGGGTGATACGCAGTATTTT	CASSFERGDTQYF
TRBD1	.	TRBV5-1	TRBJ2-2	TGCGCCAGCAGCTTACAGGGGGCCGTTGACACCGGGGAGCTGTTTTTT	CASSLQGAVDTGELFF
.	.	TRBV30	TRBJ1-1	TGTGCCTGGAGTGTACAGTTAGACACTGAAGCTTTCTTT	CAWSVQLDTEAFF
TRBD1	.	TRBV7-2	TRBJ1-2	TGTGCCAGCAGCTTAGCGCCGGGACAGAGCTATGGCTACACCTTC	CASSLAPGQSYGYTF
.	.	TRBV12-1	TRBJ1-5	TGTGCCAGCAGCTTGACAGGGGGCCCGGATAGAAATCGATATAGCAATCAGCCCCAGCATTTT	CASSLTGGPDRNRYSNQPQHF